What follows describes a single TCR beta chain. The antigen remains undetermined. The table came from immunoSEQ multiplex PCR; TCRdb's copy has only in-frame clones and leaves some out. The table records about 83,000 clones, about 88% of them present only once. The CDR3 spans 13 residues. Germline CDR1 SGHTS, CDR2 YDEGEE. V was trimmed by 4 bases and J by 2 bases, leaving 8 bases between them. This entry comes from a study of OX40 agonist ivuxolimab in advanced cancers. For the study at large: Those enrolled were about 82% male, with a mean age of about 66 years and ages from roughly 23 to 79. Three patients showed partial responses: one hepatocellular carcinoma and two cutaneous melanoma cases. Study outcomes and limitations: CD8+ T cells (on average) carried more expanded clones than CD4+ T cells. Some nonresponders also had low normalized T-cell clonal expansion.

The source is an adult with an advanced solid tumor such as melanoma, head and neck, liver or kidney cancer. This chain links TRBV5-8 with TRBJ2-3; D is uncertain. Here the sequenced sample was CD4+ or CD8+ T cells sorted from blood, taken in a trial of the OX40 agonist ivuxolimab. This chain's CDR3 is CASSIVPTDTQYF. The CDR3 DNA is TGTGCCAGCAGCATCGTTCCCACAGATACGCAGTATTTT.